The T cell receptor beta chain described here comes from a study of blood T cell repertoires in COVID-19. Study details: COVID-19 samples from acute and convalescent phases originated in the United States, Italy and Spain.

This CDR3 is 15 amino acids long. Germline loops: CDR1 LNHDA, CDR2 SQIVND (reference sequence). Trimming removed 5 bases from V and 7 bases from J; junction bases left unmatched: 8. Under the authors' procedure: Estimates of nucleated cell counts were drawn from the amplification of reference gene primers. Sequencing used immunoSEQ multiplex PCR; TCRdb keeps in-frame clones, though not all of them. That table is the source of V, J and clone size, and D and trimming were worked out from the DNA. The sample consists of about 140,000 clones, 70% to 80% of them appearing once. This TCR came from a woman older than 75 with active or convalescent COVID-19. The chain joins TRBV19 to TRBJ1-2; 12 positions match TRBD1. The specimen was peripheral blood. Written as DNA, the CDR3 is TGTGCCAGTAGTGTTTCCGGGACAGGGGGCAGTGGCTACACCTTC. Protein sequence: CASSVSGTGGSGYTF.